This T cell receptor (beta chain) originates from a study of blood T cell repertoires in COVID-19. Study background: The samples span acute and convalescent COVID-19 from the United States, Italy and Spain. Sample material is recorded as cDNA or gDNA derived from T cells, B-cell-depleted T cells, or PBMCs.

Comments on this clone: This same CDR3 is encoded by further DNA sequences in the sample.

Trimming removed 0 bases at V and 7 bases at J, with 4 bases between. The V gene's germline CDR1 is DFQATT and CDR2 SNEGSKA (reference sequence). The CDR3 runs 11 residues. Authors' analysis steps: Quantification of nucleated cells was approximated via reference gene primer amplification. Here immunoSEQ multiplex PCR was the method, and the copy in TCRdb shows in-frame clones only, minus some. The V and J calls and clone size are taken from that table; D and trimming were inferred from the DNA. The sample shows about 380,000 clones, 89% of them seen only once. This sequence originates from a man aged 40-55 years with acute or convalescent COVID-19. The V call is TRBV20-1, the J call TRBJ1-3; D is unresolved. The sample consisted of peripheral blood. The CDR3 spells CSARDLNTIYF. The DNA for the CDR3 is TGCAGTGCTAGAGATCTGAACACCATATATTTT.